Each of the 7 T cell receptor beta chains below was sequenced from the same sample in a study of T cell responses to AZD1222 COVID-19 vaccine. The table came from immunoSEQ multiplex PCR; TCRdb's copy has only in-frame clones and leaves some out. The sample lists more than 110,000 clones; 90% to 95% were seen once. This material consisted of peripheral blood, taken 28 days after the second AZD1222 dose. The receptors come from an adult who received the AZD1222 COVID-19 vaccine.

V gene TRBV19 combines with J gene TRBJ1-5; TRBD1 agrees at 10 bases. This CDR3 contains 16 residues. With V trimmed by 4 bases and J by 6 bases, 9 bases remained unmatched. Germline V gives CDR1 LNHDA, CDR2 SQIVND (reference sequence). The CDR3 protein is CASSTPRDRGGQPQHF. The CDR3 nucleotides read TGTGCCAGTAGTACGCCCCGGGACAGGGGAGGTCAGCCCCAGCATTTT.

DNA for the CDR3: TGTGCCAGCAGTCGGGGACAGGGTAATGAAAAACTGTTTTTT. Protein: CASSRGQGNEKLFF. J is TRBJ1-4 and V is TRBV2; TRBD1 matches at 9 bases. The CDR3 runs to 14 residues. The ends lost 5 bases at V and 4 bases at J; junction bases unmatched: 2. Germline V lookup: CDR1 SNHLY, CDR2 FYNNEI.

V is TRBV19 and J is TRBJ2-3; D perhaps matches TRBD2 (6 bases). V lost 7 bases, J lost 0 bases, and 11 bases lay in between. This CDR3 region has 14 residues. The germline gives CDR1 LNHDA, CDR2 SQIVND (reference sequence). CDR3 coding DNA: TGTGCCAGTATCGGAGGGTTTAGCACAGATACGCAGTATTTT. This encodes CASIGGFSTDTQYF.

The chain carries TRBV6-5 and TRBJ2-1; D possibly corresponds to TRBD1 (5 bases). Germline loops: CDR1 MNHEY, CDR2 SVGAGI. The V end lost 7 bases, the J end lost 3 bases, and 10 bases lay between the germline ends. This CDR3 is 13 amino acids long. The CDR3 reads CASTLDSYNEQFF. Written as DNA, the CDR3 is TGTGCCAGCACCTTAGACAGCTACAATGAGCAGTTCTTC.

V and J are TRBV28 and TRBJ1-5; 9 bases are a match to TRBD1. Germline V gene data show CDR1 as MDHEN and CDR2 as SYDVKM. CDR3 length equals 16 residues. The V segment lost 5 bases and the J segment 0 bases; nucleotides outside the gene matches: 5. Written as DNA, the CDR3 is TGTGCCAGCAGTCAGGGACAGGGTCTTAGCAATCAGCCCCAGCATTTT. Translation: CASSQGQGLSNQPQHF.

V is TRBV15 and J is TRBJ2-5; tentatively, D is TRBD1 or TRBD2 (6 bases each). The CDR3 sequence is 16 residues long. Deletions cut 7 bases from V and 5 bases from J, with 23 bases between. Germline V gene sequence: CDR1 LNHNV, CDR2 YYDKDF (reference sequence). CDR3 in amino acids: CATTPRGLDSWETQYF. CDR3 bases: TGTGCCACCACTCCGCGGGGCTTGGACAGCTGGGAGACCCAGTACTTC.

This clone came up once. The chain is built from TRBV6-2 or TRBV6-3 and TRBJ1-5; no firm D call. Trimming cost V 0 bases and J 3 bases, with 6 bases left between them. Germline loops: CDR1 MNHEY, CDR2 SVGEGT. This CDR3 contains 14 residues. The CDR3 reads CASSYSVNNQPQHF. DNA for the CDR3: TGTGCCAGCAGTTACTCGGTCAACAATCAGCCCCAGCATTTT.